A selection of T cell receptor beta chains follows, all from one sample in a study of cytomegalovirus exposure and HLA in healthy donors. Here immunoSEQ multiplex PCR was the method, and the copy in TCRdb shows in-frame clones only, minus some. The table shows 150,000 to 200,000 clones, with just over 75% occurring only once. What was sequenced was PBMCs. The source is a man aged 35-49 years in good health and CMV-seronegative. CDR3s include the opening cysteine and the closing phenylalanine or tryptophan. D genes are given only for firm matches. The size of a clone is reported for some rows only, either as once, few or many, or as a class for expanded clones.

v_gene	d_gene	j_gene	abundance	CDR3nt	CDR3aa
TRBV5-1	TRBD2	TRBJ2-1	NA	TGCGCCAGCAGCTCAAGCGGGAGTTGGGATGAGCAGTTCTTC	CASSSSGSWDEQFF
TRBV15	NA	TRBJ1-4	NA	TGTGCCACCAGTGACCGACAGATATGGAGTGAAAAACTGTTTTTT	CATSDRQIWSEKLFF
TRBV6-5	NA	TRBJ1-3	once	TGTGCCAGCAGTTACTCTTTTACAGGGAAAGGAAACACCATATATTTT	CASSYSFTGKGNTIYF
TRBV6-1	NA	TRBJ1-1	NA	TGTGCCAGCAGTTCCCGGGAGGGCACTGAAGCTTTCTTT	CASSSREGTEAFF
TRBV5-1	TRBD2	TRBJ2-7	once	TGCGCCAGCAGCCCGGGACTAGCGGGAGATGGGTCCTACAAGCAGTACTTC	CASSPGLAGDGSYKQYF
TRBV25-1	NA	TRBJ2-7	NA	TGTGCCAGCAGTGAGCAGGGCCACGAGCAGTACTTC	CASSEQGHEQYF
TRBV18	NA	TRBJ2-5	once	TGTGCCAGCTCCCACAGATGGGAGACCCAGTACTTC	CASSHRWETQYF
TRBV5-1	NA	TRBJ1-1	NA	TGCGCCAGCACCACCAGGCCGACGAACACTGAAGCTTTCTTT	CASTTRPTNTEAFF
TRBV7-2	TRBD2	TRBJ2-3	once	TGTGCCAGCAGCTTACTAGCGGGGAGCACAGATACGCAGTATTTT	CASSLLAGSTDTQYF
TRBV27	NA	TRBJ2-2	NA	TGTGCCAGCGGGCTGTTCCGGGAGCTGTTTTTT	CASGLFRELFF
TRBV19	NA	TRBJ1-3	NA	TGTGCCAGTAGTATTGGACTCCGGGCCACTGGAAACACCATATATTTT	CASSIGLRATGNTIYF
TRBV10-3	NA	TRBJ1-1	NA	TGTGCCATCTCTTTGAACAGGATGAACACTGAAGCTTTCTTT	CAISLNRMNTEAFF
TRBV7-2	TRBD2	TRBJ2-1	NA	TGTGCCAGCAGCTTAGCGTTGCTAGCGGGAGATGAGCAGTTCTTC	CASSLALLAGDEQFF
TRBV4-2	TRBD2	TRBJ2-3	NA	TGTGCCAGCAGCCGAACGGGACTAGCGGTGTCCGAAACTAGCACAGATACGCAGTATTTT	CASSRTGLAVSETSTDTQYF
TRBV7-9	TRBD2	TRBJ2-1	NA	TGTGCCAGCAGACCTAATTCTAGCGGCCGCTCCTACAATGAGCAGTTCTTC	CASRPNSSGRSYNEQFF
TRBV29-1	TRBD1	TRBJ2-1	few	TGCAGCGTTGACCCCGGGACAGGGGAATTTCACGAGCAGTTCTTC	CSVDPGTGEFHEQFF
TRBV5-1	NA	TRBJ2-7	NA	TGCGCCAGCAGCCAGATAGCGGACTCCTACGAGCAGTACTTC	CASSQIADSYEQYF
TRBV4-1	TRBD2	TRBJ2-7	once	TGCGCCAGCAGCCAGATGGCGGGAGTTCCCTCCTACGAGCAGTACTTC	CASSQMAGVPSYEQYF
TRBV10-3	NA	TRBJ2-2	NA	TGTGCCAGCAGTTTATTCAGCACCGGGGAGCTGTTTTTT	CASSLFSTGELFF
TRBV7-9	TRBD1	TRBJ2-5	NA	TGTGCCAGCAGCTTAACAGGGGTTAGGGAGACCCAGTACTTC	CASSLTGVRETQYF
TRBV28	NA	TRBJ2-5	NA	TGTGCCAGCAGGGGGGCGGGGAGGACTAGTGAGTACTTC	CASRGAGRTSEYF
TRBV5-1	TRBD1	TRBJ2-5	NA	TGCGCCAGCTCTCCCCTAGGACAGGGACAAGAGACCCAGTACTTC	CASSPLGQGQETQYF
TRBV4-1	TRBD1	TRBJ2-1	NA	TGCGCCAGCAGCCAAAAGTTAGACAGGGGGTACAATGAGCAGTTCTTC	CASSQKLDRGYNEQFF
TRBV2	TRBD2	TRBJ2-1	NA	TGTGCCAGCAGTGGGACTAGCGGGAGGAATGAGCAGTTCTTC	CASSGTSGRNEQFF
TRBV5-1	TRBD2	TRBJ2-1	once	TGCGCCAGCAGCTTGGGGACTAGCGGGAGGGCGGTTGAGCAGTTCTTC	CASSLGTSGRAVEQFF
TRBV15	TRBD2	TRBJ2-1	NA	TGTGCCACCAGCAGAGTCCCGGGAGGGAGCTCCTACAATGAGCAGTTCTTC	CATSRVPGGSSYNEQFF
TRBV15	TRBD2	TRBJ2-3	NA	TGTGCCACCAGCACCCTAGCGGCTAGCACAGATACGCAGTATTTT	CATSTLAASTDTQYF
TRBV7-2	TRBD2	TRBJ2-2	NA	TGTGCCAACAGCTTAGCGCCTGGCGGGAGGGGCACCGGGGAGCTGTTTTTT	CANSLAPGGRGTGELFF
TRBV9	NA	TRBJ1-5	few	TGTGCCAGCAGCGGGGGGGGATACAATCAGCCCCAGCATTTT	CASSGGGYNQPQHF
TRBV6-1	NA	TRBJ1-2	NA	TGTGCCAGCAGTGAATTTTTGGCAGGGAATGGCTACACCTTC	CASSEFLAGNGYTF
TRBV6-1	NA	TRBJ2-4	NA	TGTGCCAGCACCGGAGGGGGGGGCTTAAAAAACATTCAGTACTTC	CASTGGGGLKNIQYF
TRBV6-4	NA	TRBJ1-1	few	TGTGCCAGCAGTTACTCGCGGGTATGGGACACTGAAGCTTTCTTT	CASSYSRVWDTEAFF
TRBV7-2	NA	TRBJ2-1	few	TGTGCCAGCAGCTTAGAACAGGGAGATGAGCAGTTCTTC	CASSLEQGDEQFF
TRBV19	TRBD1	TRBJ2-7	NA	TGTGCCAGTATGAGAAAAGGACAGGGCTACGAGCAGTACTTC	CASMRKGQGYEQYF
TRBV19	NA	TRBJ2-1	NA	TGTGCCAGTAGATCCGGGGACAACTACAATGAGCAGTTCTTC	CASRSGDNYNEQFF
TRBV15	TRBD2	TRBJ2-1	NA	TGTGCCACCAGCAGACAAAGCGGGAGAGGGTACAATGAGCAGTTCTTC	CATSRQSGRGYNEQFF
TRBV5-1	NA	TRBJ2-5	NA	TGCGCCAGCAGCTTGAGGGGGTCACAAGAGACCCAGTACTTC	CASSLRGSQETQYF
TRBV5-1	TRBD2	TRBJ2-7	once	TGCGCCAGCAGCTTGCAGAAGCCGGGACTATACTCCTACGAGCAGTACTTC	CASSLQKPGLYSYEQYF
TRBV29-1	NA	TRBJ2-3	few	TGCAGCGTTGAGTTTTACACAGATACGCAGTATTTT	CSVEFYTDTQYF
TRBV11-2	TRBD1	TRBJ1-2	NA	TGTGCCAGCAGCCACGGACAGGAAGGCTACACCTTC	CASSHGQEGYTF
TRBV15	NA	TRBJ2-3	few	TGTGCCACCAGCAGAGATCGGGACACAGATACGCAGTATTTT	CATSRDRDTDTQYF
TRBV11-2	TRBD1	TRBJ2-3	few	TGTGCCAGCAGCTCCGGGACAGGGGAGCCGCCCGGCACAGATACGCAGTATTTT	CASSSGTGEPPGTDTQYF
TRBV27	TRBD2	TRBJ2-3	few	TGTGCCAGCAGTTTAGTGGGAGGGCCCGTAGATACGCAGTATTTT	CASSLVGGPVDTQYF